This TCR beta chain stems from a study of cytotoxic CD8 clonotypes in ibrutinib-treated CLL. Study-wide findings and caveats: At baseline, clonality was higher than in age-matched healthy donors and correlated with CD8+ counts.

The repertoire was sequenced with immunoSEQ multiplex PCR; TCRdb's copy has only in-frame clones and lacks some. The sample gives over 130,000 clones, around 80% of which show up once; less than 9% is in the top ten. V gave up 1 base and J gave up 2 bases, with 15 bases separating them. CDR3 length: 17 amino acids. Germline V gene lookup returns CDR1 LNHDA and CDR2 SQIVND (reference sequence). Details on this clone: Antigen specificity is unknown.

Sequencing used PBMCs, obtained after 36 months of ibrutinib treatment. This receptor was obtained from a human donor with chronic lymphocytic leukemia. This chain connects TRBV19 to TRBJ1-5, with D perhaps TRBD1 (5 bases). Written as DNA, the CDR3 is TGTGCCAGTAGTATAGGGAAGGGACGGCCGGGCAATCAGCCCCAGCATTTT. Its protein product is CASSIGKGRPGNQPQHF. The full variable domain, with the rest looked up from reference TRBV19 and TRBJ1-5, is DGGITQSPKYLFRKEGQNVTLSCEQNLNHDAMYWYRQDPGQGLRLIYYSQIVNDFQKGDIAEGYSVSREKKESFPLTVTSAQKNPTAFYLCASSIGKGRPGNQPQHFGDGTRLSIL.